The rows below give T cell receptor beta chains drawn from one sample of a study of shared clonotypes between healthy human individuals. Using immunoSEQ multiplex PCR, the repertoire was profiled, and TCRdb retains in-frame clones only, with some absent. The data contain some 2,100,000 clones, 90% to 95% of them singletons. Sequencing used naive CD8+ T cells from PBMCs. Every receptor here comes from a man aged 18 to 29 in good health. Some clones in this sample may be carry-over from other donors' samples. CDR3s include the opening cysteine and the closing phenylalanine or tryptophan. A D gene is named only where the DNA matches it firmly. The size entry is marked missing in some rows and otherwise reads once, few, many or a size class.

NA	TRBV19	NA	TRBJ2-7	CASSIGGSEQYF	TGTGCCAGTAGTATAGGGGGATCCGAGCAGTACTTC
NA	TRBV18	TRBD2	TRBJ2-7	CASSPSGSRYEQYF	TGTGCCAGCTCACCCAGCGGGAGCCGTTACGAGCAGTACTTC
NA	TRBV6-5	NA	TRBJ1-2	CASTYGVAYEYGYTF	TGTGCCAGCACCTACGGGGTGGCCTACGAATATGGCTACACCTTC
NA	TRBV6-6	TRBD1	TRBJ1-1	CASSYGTGGTEAFF	TGTGCCAGCAGTTACGGAACAGGGGGCACTGAAGCTTTCTTT
NA	TRBV2	TRBD2	TRBJ2-5	CASSVTAEVWPTTSGMQETQYF	TGTGCCAGCAGTGTTACGGCTGAGGTGTGGCCCACGACTAGCGGTATGCAAGAGACCCAGTACTTC
NA	TRBV6-6	NA	TRBJ1-2	CASTQLVSYGYTF	TGTGCCAGCACCCAGCTGGTTAGTTATGGCTACACCTTC
NA	TRBV27	TRBD2	TRBJ2-1	CASRPGTSGVSYNEQFF	TGTGCCAGCAGACCAGGGACTAGCGGAGTCTCCTACAATGAGCAGTTCTTC
NA	TRBV19	NA	TRBJ2-3	CASRLAGTLSTDTQYF	TGTGCCAGTAGGCTGGCCGGGACTTTGAGCACAGATACGCAGTATTTT
NA	TRBV19	NA	TRBJ2-7	CASSAGPLSYEQYF	TGTGCCAGTAGCGCGGGGCCCCTCTCCTACGAGCAGTACTTC
NA	TRBV5-6	TRBD2	TRBJ2-7	CASSLMASGYEQYF	TGTGCCAGCAGCTTGATGGCTAGCGGCTACGAGCAGTACTTC
NA	TRBV28	TRBD1	TRBJ1-1	CASSLRDRGTEAFF	TGTGCCAGCAGTTTAAGGGACAGGGGAACTGAAGCTTTCTTT
NA	TRBV7-6	TRBD2	TRBJ2-3	CASSLSIAGGPSLTDTQYF	TGTGCCAGCAGCTTAAGCATAGCGGGAGGTCCCTCACTCACAGATACGCAGTATTTT
NA	TRBV7-8	NA	TRBJ2-5	CASSLEEASVQRGRTQYF	TGTGCCAGCAGCTTAGAGGAGGCTAGCGTGCAACGGGGTCGGACCCAGTACTTC
NA	TRBV28	NA	TRBJ1-1	CASSLFVGMNTEAFF	TGTGCCAGCAGTTTATTTGTGGGTATGAACACTGAAGCTTTCTTT
NA	TRBV7-9	NA	TRBJ1-5	CASSFAGLPQHF	TGTGCCAGCAGCTTCGCCGGACTCCCCCAGCATTTT
NA	TRBV7-9	NA	TRBJ2-2	CASTSPGASRTGELFF	TGTGCCAGCACCTCCCCGGGGGCGTCGAGAACCGGGGAGCTGTTTTTT
NA	TRBV19	NA	TRBJ1-5	CASMITGRNQPQHF	TGTGCCAGTATGATTACAGGGAGAAATCAGCCCCAGCATTTT
NA	TRBV6-1	NA	TRBJ1-5	CASSDLHRAQPQHF	TGTGCCAGCAGTGATCTTCACAGGGCCCAGCCCCAGCATTTT
NA	TRBV9	TRBD2	TRBJ2-7	CASSVHSGHPPLEQYF	TGTGCCAGCAGCGTACATAGCGGGCATCCCCCCCTCGAGCAGTACTTC
once	TRBV9	TRBD2	TRBJ2-1	CASSVGEREGRGEQFF	TGTGCCAGCAGCGTAGGGGAGCGGGAGGGCCGGGGTGAGCAGTTCTTC
NA	TRBV5-6	NA	TRBJ2-3	CASSLGFLESGDTQYF	TGTGCCAGCAGCTTGGGATTCCTGGAGTCCGGAGATACGCAGTATTTT
NA	TRBV27	NA	TRBJ2-3	CASSFRGAVISTDTQYF	TGTGCCAGCAGTTTTCGGGGCGCAGTAATTAGCACAGATACGCAGTATTTT
NA	TRBV5-1	NA	TRBJ2-2	CASSLLKLDTGELFF	TGCGCCAGCAGCTTGCTTAAACTTGACACCGGGGAGCTGTTTTTT
NA	TRBV5-1	NA	TRBJ1-5	CASSLSGLNQPQHF	TGCGCCAGCAGCTTGTCAGGTCTTAATCAGCCCCAGCATTTT
once	TRBV30	NA	TRBJ2-7	CAWRSPRYEQYF	TGTGCCTGGAGAAGCCCGAGGTACGAGCAGTACTTC